These 21 T cell receptor beta chains were sequenced from one sample in a study of shared clonotypes between healthy human individuals. Here immunoSEQ multiplex PCR was the method, and the copy in TCRdb shows in-frame clones only, minus some. This sample has approximately 2,000,000 clones, with 92% found just once. Sequenced material: naive CD4+ T cells from PBMCs. Subset given: CD45RA+ positively selected. These receptors were collected from a man between 18 and 29 years old in good health. Some clones in this sample may be carry-over from other donors' samples.

On this clone: Within the sample, other DNA sequences also encode this same CDR3. V is TRBV2 and J is TRBJ2-7; 8 positions match TRBD1. The CDR3 is made up of 14 amino acids. Looked up from germline, CDR1 is SNHLY and CDR2 is FYNNEI. The V gene end was trimmed by 2 bases and the J gene end by 3 bases; junction bases not matched to a gene: 3. The chain's CDR3 is CASSEQGARYEQYF. The CDR3 bases are TGTGCCAGCAGTGAACAGGGGGCTCGCTACGAGCAGTACTTC.

The chain is built from TRBV9 and TRBJ2-3; D might be TRBD2 (6 bases). The V gene's germline CDR1 is SGDLS and CDR2 YYNGEE. V was pared by 3 bases and J by 2 bases, with 13 bases between. This CDR3 is built from 15 residues. CDR3 sequence reads: CASSAQAGVTDTQYF. Written as DNA, the CDR3 is TGTGCCAGCAGCGCCCAAGCGGGCGTCACAGATACGCAGTATTTT. Complete variable domain (other parts from reference TRBV9 and TRBJ2-3): DSGVTQTPKHLITATGQRVTLRCSPRSGDLSVYWYQQSLDQGLQFLIQYYNGEERAKGNILERFSAQQFPDLHSELNLSSLELGDSALYFCASSAQAGVTDTQYFGPGTRLTVL.

The chain carries TRBV7-2 and TRBJ2-3, with TRBD1 matching over 7 bases. The CDR3 sequence is 13 residues long. V gave up 5 bases and J gave up 3 bases; unmatched junction bases: 2. Germline CDR1 SGHTA, CDR2 FQGNSA. CDR3 region: CASSQQGTDTQYF. CDR3 nucleotide sequence: TGTGCCAGCAGCCAACAGGGGACAGATACGCAGTATTTT. Full variable domain (rest looked up from reference TRBV7-2 and TRBJ2-3): GAGVSQSPSNKVTEKGKDVELRCDPISGHTALYWYRQSLGQGLEFLIYFQGNSAPDKSGLPSDRFSAERTGGSVSTLTIQRTQQEDSAVYLCASSQQGTDTQYFGPGTRLTVL.

The chain employs TRBV11-3 and TRBJ2-1; D is possibly TRBD1 (5 bases). From germline, CDR1 is SGHNT and CDR2 YENEEA. The CDR3 sequence is 18 residues long. The V end lost 7 bases, the J end lost 5 bases, and 27 bases lay between the germline ends. For the CDR3, the DNA is TGTGCCAGCATCCAGAGCAGGGCCACCCCCCCTATTCACAATGAGCAGTTCTTC. Its translation: CASIQSRATPPIHNEQFF.

The rearrangement links TRBV6-1 to TRBJ2-3, with 7 bases matching TRBD1. With 8 bases clipped from V and 2 bases from J, the junction kept 10 bases outside the gene matches. This CDR3 has 15 amino acids. Germline CDR1 MNHNS, CDR2 SASEGT. The chain's CDR3 is CASCYRGQDTDTQYF. The CDR3 coding sequence is TGTGCCAGCTGCTACCGAGGACAGGACACAGATACGCAGTATTTT.

The chain joins TRBV19 to TRBJ2-3; D may be TRBD1 (5 bases). CDR3 size: 17 residues. CDR1 is LNHDA and CDR2 is SQIVND in the germline V gene (reference sequence). V was cut by 4 bases and J by 1 base, with 18 bases left in between. CDR3 in DNA: TGTGCCAGTAGTAGGGGAATATTTGGCAGGGGCACAGATACGCAGTATTTT. Protein: CASSRGIFGRGTDTQYF. The variable domain in full, completed from reference TRBV19 and TRBJ2-3, reads DGGITQSPKYLFRKEGQNVTLSCEQNLNHDAMYWYRQDPGQGLRLIYYSQIVNDFQKGDIAEGYSVSREKKESFPLTVTSAQKNPTAFYLCASSRGIFGRGTDTQYFGPGTRLTVL.

This clone was seen only once. The chain employs TRBV7-2 and TRBJ2-5, with 7 positions matching TRBD1. Per germline, CDR1 SGHTA and CDR2 FQGNSA. CDR3 size: 13 residues. V lost 0 bases and J lost 14; bases outside the gene matches: 9. CDR3 sequence: CASSLARGGEQYF. CDR3 in DNA: TGTGCCAGCAGCTTAGCCAGAGGGGGCGAACAATACTTC. The full variable domain, with the rest looked up from reference TRBV7-2 and TRBJ2-5, is GAGVSQSPSNKVTEKGKDVELRCDPISGHTALYWYRQSLGQGLEFLIYFQGNSAPDKSGLPSDRFSAERTGGSVSTLTIQRTQQEDSAVYLCASSLARGGEQYFGPGTRLLVL.

The genes are TRBV9 and TRBJ2-1, with a tentative D call TRBD2 (5 bases). V lost 4 bases, J lost 0 bases, and 11 bases lay in between. This CDR3 is 15 amino acids long. Germline CDR1 and CDR2: SGDLS and YYNGEE. The CDR3 loop is CASSMDSPSYNEQFF. The CDR3, as DNA: TGTGCCAGCAGCATGGACTCCCCCTCCTACAATGAGCAGTTCTTC.

V and J are TRBV5-1 and TRBJ1-3; D is undetermined. With 0 bases removed from V and 0 bases from J, the gap between germline ends came to 16 bases. There are 18 residues in the CDR3. The V gene's germline CDR1 is SGHRS and CDR2 YFSETQ. CDR3 sequence (DNA): TGCGCCAGCAGCTTGGATTCTGGGCCAGTACCCTCTGGAAACACCATATATTTT. Its translation: CASSLDSGPVPSGNTIYF.

The chain links TRBV6-1 to TRBJ2-7, with D possibly called TRBD1 or TRBD2 (5 bases each). V was shortened by 1 base and J by 12 bases, with 19 bases between the two germline ends. Germline V lookup: CDR1 MNHNS, CDR2 SASEGT. The CDR3 covers 14 residues. In DNA form, the CDR3 reads TGTGCCAGCAGTGAAGGACCCGGGGTGGGGGAGTGGTACTTC. Its protein product is CASSEGPGVGEWYF.

The chain recombines TRBV7-3 with TRBJ2-3, with a weak D call TRBD1 (5 bases). The CDR3 runs to 12 residues. The V and J ends lost 5 bases and 6 bases respectively, with 9 bases between them. The V gene's germline CDR1 is SGHTA and CDR2 FQGTGA. The CDR3 sequence: CASSTGVDTQYF. The CDR3 DNA follows: TGTGCCAGCAGCACAGGTGTGGATACGCAGTATTTT.

The chain uses TRBV28 and TRBJ2-3, with D hard to call. This CDR3 has 14 residues. Trimming removed 6 bases at V and 5 bases at J, with 15 bases between. In germline, CDR1 is MDHEN, CDR2 SYDVKM. CDR3 residues: CASSPLSSRDTQYF. The CDR3 region has the DNA TGTGCCAGCAGCCCCCTCAGCAGTCGAGATACGCAGTATTTT.

This chain connects TRBV7-3 to TRBJ2-3, with TRBD2 matching over 7 bases. Trimming cost V 5 bases and J 5 bases; bases outside gene matches: 13. The CDR3 covers 16 residues. CDR1 and CDR2 from the germline V gene are SGHTA and FQGTGA. The CDR3 sequence: CASSPNQRDIGDTQYF. The DNA for the CDR3 is TGTGCCAGCAGCCCCAATCAGCGGGATATTGGAGATACGCAGTATTTT.

This chain connects TRBV6-5 to TRBJ1-5; possibly TRBD1 for D (6 bases). V was pared by 4 bases and J by 7 bases, with 17 bases between. Germline assignment: CDR1 MNHEY and CDR2 SVGAGI. The CDR3 has 15 residues. CDR3 DNA: TGTGCCAGCAGTTCTGGACAGATACGGGAGCAGCCCCAGCATTTT. Its protein product is CASSSGQIREQPQHF.

The chain carries TRBV7-3 and TRBJ2-3, with D possibly TRBD2 on 5 matching bases. There are 13 residues in the CDR3. Germline CDR1 reads SGHTA; CDR2 reads FQGTGA. Deletions cut 4 bases from V and 8 bases from J, with 13 bases between. The CDR3 protein is CASSSTRGVTQYF. CDR3 DNA sequence: TGTGCCAGCAGCTCCACTCGGGGTGTTACGCAGTATTTT.

This chain links TRBV5-1 with TRBJ1-2, with D perhaps TRBD1 (6 bases). Germline V gene sequence: CDR1 SGHRS, CDR2 YFSETQ. This CDR3 is 16 amino acids long. V gave up 0 bases and J gave up 4 bases, with 16 bases separating them. The CDR3 DNA sequence: TGCGCCAGCAGCTTGGGGCAGGGGCCGGCCACCTATGGCTACACCTTC. Translating gives CASSLGQGPATYGYTF.

The chain couples TRBV6-1 to TRBJ2-1; no reliable D call. With 5 bases removed from V and 3 bases from J, the gap between germline ends came to 5 bases. Germline CDR1 is MNHNS and CDR2 is SASEGT. The CDR3 has 12 amino acids. CDR3 DNA sequence: TGTGCCAGCAGTTGGGGCTACAATGAGCAGTTCTTC. Its protein product is CASSWGYNEQFF.

The chain uses TRBV6-6 and TRBJ2-2; D perhaps matches TRBD1 (6 bases). This CDR3 has 15 amino acids. Germline V gene sequence: CDR1 MNHNY, CDR2 SVGAGI (reference sequence). Trimming cost V 2 bases and J 5 bases, with 12 bases left between them. The CDR3 nucleotides read TGTGCCAGCAGTTACCCGCGGACAGATACCGGGGAGCTGTTTTTT. This encodes CASSYPRTDTGELFF.

CDR3 sequence (DNA): TGTGCCAGCAGTTTAACCCAGAGGATATACGAGCAGTACTTC. As protein: CASSLTQRIYEQYF. The chain employs TRBV28 and TRBJ2-7, with unresolved D. Germline V gene data show CDR1 as MDHEN and CDR2 as SYDVKM. V lost 2 bases to trimming and J lost 4 bases, with 12 bases between them. This CDR3 is built from 14 residues.

This clone was recorded once. CDR3: CSVERPGQAPGGYTF. The CDR3, as DNA: TGCAGCGTTGAGAGGCCGGGACAGGCTCCGGGAGGCTACACCTTC. The chain couples TRBV29-1 to TRBJ1-2, with 8 bases aligning to TRBD1. CDR1 is SQVTM, CDR2 ANQGSEA, per germline. The J segment lost 8 bases and the V segment lost 3 bases, leaving 14 bases of the junction unmatched. The CDR3 extends over 15 amino acids.

The chain has TRBV19 and TRBJ2-2; maybe TRBD1 (6 bases). CDR1 and CDR2 (germline): LNHDA, SQIVND (reference sequence). CDR3 size: 14 residues. Trimming shortened V by 5 bases and J by 4 bases, and 11 bases separated the two germline ends. CDR3 region: CASSVQQGTGELFF. The CDR3 bases are TGTGCCAGTAGTGTTCAACAGGGCACCGGGGAGCTGTTTTTT.